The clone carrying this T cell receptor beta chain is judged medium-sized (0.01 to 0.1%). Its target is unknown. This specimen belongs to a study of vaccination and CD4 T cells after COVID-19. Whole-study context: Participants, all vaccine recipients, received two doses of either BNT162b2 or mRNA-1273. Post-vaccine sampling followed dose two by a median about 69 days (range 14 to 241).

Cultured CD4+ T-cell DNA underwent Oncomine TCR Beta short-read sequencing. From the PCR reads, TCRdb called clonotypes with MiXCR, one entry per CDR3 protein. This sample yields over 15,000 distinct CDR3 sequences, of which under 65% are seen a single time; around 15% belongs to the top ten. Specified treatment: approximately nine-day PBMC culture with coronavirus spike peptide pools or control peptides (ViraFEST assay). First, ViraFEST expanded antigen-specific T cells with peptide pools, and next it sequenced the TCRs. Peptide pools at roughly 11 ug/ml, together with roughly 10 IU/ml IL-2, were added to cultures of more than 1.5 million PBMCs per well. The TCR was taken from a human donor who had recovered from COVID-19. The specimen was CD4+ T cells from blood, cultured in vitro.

The chain's CDR3 is CATRDRLSTDTQYF. In DNA form, the CDR3 reads TGTGCCACGCGGGACAGACTTTCCACAGATACGCAGTATTTT. The chain joins TRBV10-3 to TRBJ2-3; D possibly corresponds to TRBD1 (7 bases). The germline CDR1 and CDR2 sequences are ENHRY and SYGVKD. Trimming took off 10 bases at V and 2 bases at J, with 16 bases between the two ends. The CDR3 runs to 14 residues.